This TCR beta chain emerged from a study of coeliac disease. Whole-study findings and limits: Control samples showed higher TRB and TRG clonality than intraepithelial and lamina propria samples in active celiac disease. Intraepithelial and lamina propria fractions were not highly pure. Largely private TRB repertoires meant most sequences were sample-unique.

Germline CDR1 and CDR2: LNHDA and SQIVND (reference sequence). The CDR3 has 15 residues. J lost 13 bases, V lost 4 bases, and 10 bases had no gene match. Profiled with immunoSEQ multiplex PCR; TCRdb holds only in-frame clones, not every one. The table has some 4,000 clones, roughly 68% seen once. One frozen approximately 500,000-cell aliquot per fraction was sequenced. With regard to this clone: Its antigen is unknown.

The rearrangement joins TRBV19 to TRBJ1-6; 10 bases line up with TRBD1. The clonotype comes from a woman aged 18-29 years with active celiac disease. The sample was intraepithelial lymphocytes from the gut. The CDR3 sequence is CASSTTDRGPHPLHF. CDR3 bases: TGTGCCAGTAGTACCACCGACAGGGGGCCCCATCCCCTCCACTTT.